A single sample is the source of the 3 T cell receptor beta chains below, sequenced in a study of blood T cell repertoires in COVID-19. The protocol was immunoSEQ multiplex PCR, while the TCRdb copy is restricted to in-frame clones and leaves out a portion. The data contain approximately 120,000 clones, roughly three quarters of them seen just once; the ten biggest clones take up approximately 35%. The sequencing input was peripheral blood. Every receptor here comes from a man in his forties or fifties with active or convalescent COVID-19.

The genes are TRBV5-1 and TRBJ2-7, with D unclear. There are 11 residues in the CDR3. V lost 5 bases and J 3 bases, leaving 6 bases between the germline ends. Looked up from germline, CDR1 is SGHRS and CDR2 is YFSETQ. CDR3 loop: CASRNSYEQYF. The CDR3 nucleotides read TGCGCCAGCAGGAACAGCTACGAGCAGTACTTC.

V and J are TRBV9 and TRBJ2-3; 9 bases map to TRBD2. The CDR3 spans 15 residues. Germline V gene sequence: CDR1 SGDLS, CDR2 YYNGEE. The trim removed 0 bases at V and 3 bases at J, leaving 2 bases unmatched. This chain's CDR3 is CASSVGGRGTDTQYF. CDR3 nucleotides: TGTGCCAGCAGCGTAGGCGGGAGGGGGACAGATACGCAGTATTTT.

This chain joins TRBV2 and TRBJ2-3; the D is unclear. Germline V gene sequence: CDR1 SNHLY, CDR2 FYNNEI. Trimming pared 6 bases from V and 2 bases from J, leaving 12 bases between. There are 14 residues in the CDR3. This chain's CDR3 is CASSGSRNTDTQYF. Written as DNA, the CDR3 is TGTGCCAGCAGCGGTAGCAGAAACACAGATACGCAGTATTTT.